Below, one T cell receptor beta chain is given with its context. This sample is drawn from a study of patients and donors after allogeneic stem cell transplantation. Germline V lookup: CDR1 SGHAT, CDR2 FQNNGV. This CDR3 has 13 amino acids. Trimming took off 4 bases at V and 1 base at J, with 6 bases between the two ends. A single record per CDR3 protein comes from TCRdb applying MiXCR to the RT-PCR reads. The table has about a million distinct CDR3 sequences, approximately 18% seen once. The receptor was derived from a human donor who was either an allogeneic HSCT recipient or a stem cell or donor lymphocyte infusion donor (not recorded which). It is not recorded whose cells these are; they may come from a transplant donor. The genes are TRBV11-2 and TRBJ2-3; D unclear. Sample: blood, either unsorted or a sorted T cell fraction (not recorded which). CDR3 nucleotides: TGTGCCAGCAGCTCATTCCGCACAGATACGCAGTATTTT. This translates into CASSSFRTDTQYF.